The 2 T cell receptor beta chains given below trace back to one sample, sequenced in a study of technical replicates of blood from several donors. Here immunoSEQ multiplex PCR was the method, and the copy in TCRdb shows in-frame clones only, minus some. The sample contains about 81,000 clones, approximately 95% of which appear only once. Sequencing input: T cells isolated from PBMCs. These receptors were taken from a human donor in good health.

This chain uses TRBV28 with TRBJ2-7; possibly TRBD1 for D (5 bases). Trimming shortened V by 6 bases and J by 4 bases, and 16 bases separated the two germline ends. CDR3 length equals 14 residues. The germline V gene has CDR1 MDHEN and CDR2 SYDVKM. DNA of the CDR3: TGTGCCAGCAGCCGACAGATCGCTCCATACGAGCAGTACTTC. Residues: CASSRQIAPYEQYF.

This chain uses TRBV6-5 with TRBJ1-1; a possible D gene is TRBD1 (6 bases). The V end lost 4 bases, the J end lost 5 bases, and 11 bases lay between the germline ends. Germline V gene data show CDR1 as MNHEY and CDR2 as SVGAGI. The CDR3 has 13 amino acids. CDR3 amino acids: CASSSRGRTEAFF. The CDR3, as DNA: TGTGCCAGCAGTTCCAGGGGAAGGACTGAAGCTTTCTTT.